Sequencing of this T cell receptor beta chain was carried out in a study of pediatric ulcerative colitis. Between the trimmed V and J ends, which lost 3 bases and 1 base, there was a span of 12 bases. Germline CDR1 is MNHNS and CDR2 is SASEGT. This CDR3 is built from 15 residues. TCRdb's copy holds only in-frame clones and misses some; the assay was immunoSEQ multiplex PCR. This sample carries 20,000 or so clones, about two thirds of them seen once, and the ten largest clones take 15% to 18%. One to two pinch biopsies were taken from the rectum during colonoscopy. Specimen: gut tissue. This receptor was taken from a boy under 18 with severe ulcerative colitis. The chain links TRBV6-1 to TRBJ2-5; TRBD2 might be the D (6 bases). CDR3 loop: CASSDGTSLQETQYF. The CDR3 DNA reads TGTGCCAGCAGTGACGGTACTAGCCTCCAAGAGACCCAGTACTTC.